This TCR beta chain was obtained from a study of T-cell memory formation after mild COVID-19 (dated by TCRdb to about 2021). With regard to the full study: Most TCR sequence clusters were specific to one of the two donors. T-cell clones expanding and contracting after mild COVID-19 in a couple of donors were tracked by longitudinal TCRalpha and TCRbeta repertoire sequencing. Two young, previously healthy adult volunteers, one female and one male, were included in the cohort. What the research found in general, with its limitations: The second-wave clones that peaked on day 37 were not confirmed to be SARS-CoV-2 specific. Balanced CD4/CD8 phenotypes were observed for clones contracting from day 15 to 85, whereas a bias towards CD4+ was observed for a second wave of clones expanding from day 15 to 37. The study covered only a couple of mild cases, and larger cohorts including severe cases with pre-infection samples were considered necessary. Some responding clones were found in pre-infection memory, which suggests that pre-existing cross-reactive memory T cells took part in the SARS-CoV-2 response. Contracting CD4+ clones appeared mostly in the CM and EM memory subsets, whereas CD8+ clones were enriched in EMRA.

This clonotype was seen a few times. Its recognized antigen is unknown. Qualities for individual bases were not recorded, and no much larger clone is one base off. Ficoll-Paque density gradient centrifugation was the method used to isolate PBMCs. V lost 2 bases and J lost 6 bases; the stretch between them is 8 bases long. The germline V gene yields SGHDT for CDR1 and YYEEEE for CDR2. The CDR3 sequence holds 13 residues, the cysteine and phenylalanine included. Only the CDR3 DNA is retained, 39 bases long and in frame from the first base. Sequenced on an Illumina NovaSeq 6000. TCRalpha and TCRbeta cDNA libraries were constructed by 5'RACE with constant-segment primers, with sample barcodes and unique molecular identifiers being introduced. RNA was extracted from every sample with Trizol reagent. Library amplification was performed in two PCR steps, and a second sample barcode and Illumina TruSeq adapters were introduced in the second step. Sequencing of the libraries was done on an Illumina NovaSeq, producing 2 x 150 bp paired-end reads. As for the authors' bioinformatics: Demultiplexing of reads and collapsing into UMI-guided consensus sequences were performed with migec v1.2.7. Using mixcr v2.1.11, the UMI consensuses were aligned to TRA and TRB V and J templates and assembled into clonotypes. Expanded or contracted clonotypes were those called significant by both edgeR and NoisET, with noise models trained on biological replicates. edgeR calls used a false discovery rate-adjusted p below 0.01 and a log2 fold-change threshold of 1. As an exploratory analysis of dynamics, PCA with hierarchical clustering was applied to max-normalized trajectories of the 1000 most abundant clonotypes. Separately sequenced CD4+ and CD8+ repertoires were used to assign the CD4 or CD8 phenotype of responding clones. In-frame beta chains were kept once TCRdb had trimmed the public reads at Q25 with fastp and called clones with MiXCR. Identical CDR3 proteins give one entry, which carries the most common genes and DNA. What appears here as the V and J calls and clone size reflects TCRdb's work, not the paper's. The sample data list about 88,000 distinct CDR3 sequences, and 25% of these were observed just once. The ten largest clones take up roughly 40% of the sample.

The clonotype was recovered from a man between 18 and 29 years old who had mild COVID-19 (a few samples of this study predate the infection). The sample titles of this study are shuffled in the database, so cell type and time point are left out; the donor was told from shared clones. Material: PBMCs or a T cell subset sorted from them (not recorded which). The rearrangement joined TRBV5-6 to TRBJ2-2; TRBD1 is possibly the D segment (5 matching bases). The CDR3 loop reads CASSFRAAGELFF. The DNA sequence is TGTGCCAGCAGCTTCAGGGCTGCCGGGGAGCTGTTTTTT.